The 28 T cell receptor beta chains listed next were all sequenced from one sample in a study of OX40 agonist ivuxolimab in advanced cancers. Clones were read by immunoSEQ multiplex PCR, and TCRdb kept only the in-frame ones, dropping some. This sample has roughly 20,000 clones, with approximately 80% found just once. This material consisted of CD4+ or CD8+ T cells sorted from blood, taken in a trial of the OX40 agonist ivuxolimab. All receptors derive from an adult with an advanced solid tumor such as melanoma, head and neck, liver or kidney cancer.

J is TRBJ2-4 and V is TRBV5-4, with D perhaps given as TRBD1 or TRBD2 (5 bases each). V lost 1 base, J lost 7 bases, and 6 bases lay in between. This CDR3 is built from 12 residues. Per germline, CDR1 SGHNT and CDR2 YYREEE (reference sequence). The CDR3 DNA reads TGTGCCAGCAGCTTGTGGGGGAACATTCAGTACTTC. This encodes CASSLWGNIQYF.

The chain recombines TRBV7-2 with TRBJ2-3; 12 bases map to TRBD2. This CDR3 is built from 18 residues. V gave up 1 base and J gave up 2 bases; unmatched junction bases: 7. The germline V gene has CDR1 SGHTA and CDR2 FQGNSA. CDR3 protein: CASSLGLAGGYLTDTQYF. The CDR3 nucleotides are TGTGCCAGCAGCTTAGGGCTAGCGGGGGGGTACCTCACAGATACGCAGTATTTT.

This clone is a singleton in its sample. J is TRBJ1-2 and V is TRBV6-5; D possibly corresponds to TRBD1 (5 bases). The CDR3 covers 13 residues. Germline values: CDR1 MNHEY, CDR2 SVGAGI. Trimming cost V 0 bases and J 8 bases, with 10 bases left between them. This CDR3 reads CASSYSPGRGYTF. CDR3 bases: TGTGCCAGCAGTTACTCTCCAGGGAGAGGCTACACCTTC.

J is TRBJ1-4 and V is TRBV28; a possible D gene is TRBD1 (5 bases). V gave up 8 bases and J gave up 0 bases, with 19 bases separating them. CDR1 and CDR2 from the germline V gene are MDHEN and SYDVKM. The CDR3 is made up of 17 amino acids. CDR3 nucleotides: TGTGCCAGCCAACTAGGGGTGGGGGTTGCAACTAATGAAAAACTGTTTTTT. It is translated as CASQLGVGVATNEKLFF. The full variable domain, rest sourced from reference TRBV28 and TRBJ1-4, is DVKVTQSSRYLVKRTGEKVFLECVQDMDHENMFWYRQDPGLGLRLIYFSYDVKMKEKGDIPEGYSVSREKKERFSLILESASTNQTSMYLCASQLGVGVATNEKLFFGSGTQLSVL.

This sequence joins TRBV4-2 and TRBJ2-7, with 8 positions matching TRBD2. V gave up 4 bases and J gave up 2 bases; unmatched junction bases: 10. CDR3 length: 16 residues. Germline V gene data show CDR1 as LGHNA and CDR2 as YNFKEQ. The CDR3 loop is CASSPETSAVTYEQYF. The CDR3 DNA reads as TGTGCCAGCAGCCCCGAGACTAGCGCAGTAACCTACGAGCAGTACTTC.

This clone showed up just once. This chain uses TRBV2 with TRBJ2-2; 9 bases align to TRBD1. The J segment lost 6 bases and the V segment lost 6 bases, leaving 5 bases of the junction unmatched. CDR3 length equals 14 residues. Germline V gene sequence: CDR1 SNHLY, CDR2 FYNNEI. The chain's CDR3 is CASRQGADAGELFF. Written as DNA, the CDR3 is TGTGCCAGCAGACAGGGGGCTGACGCCGGGGAGCTGTTTTTT.

The chain is built from TRBV5-1 and TRBJ2-7; TRBD2 might be the D (5 bases). The V end was cut by 4 bases, the J end by 0 bases, with 8 bases between. The V gene's germline CDR1 is SGHRS and CDR2 YFSETQ. The CDR3 has 13 amino acids. Here the CDR3 reads CASSQTSSYEQYF. The CDR3 nucleotides read TGCGCCAGCAGCCAAACTAGCTCCTACGAGCAGTACTTC.

This clone has only a few counts. This chain links TRBV27 with TRBJ1-2; D possibly corresponds to TRBD1 (6 bases). Germline assignment: CDR1 MNHEY and CDR2 SMNVEV (reference sequence). V was clipped by 5 bases and J by 0 bases, with 13 bases between them. The CDR3 spans 15 residues. The CDR3 loop reads CASSLGDRPNYGYTF. The CDR3 DNA is TGTGCCAGCAGTCTGGGCGACAGGCCTAACTATGGCTACACCTTC.

The chain links TRBV11-3 to TRBJ2-1, with 7 bases fitting TRBD1. With V trimmed by 5 bases and J by 9 bases, 7 bases remained unmatched. The CDR3 totals 13 residues. The germline V gene has CDR1 SGHNT and CDR2 YENEEA. The CDR3 region has the DNA TGTGCCAGCAGCCGAGGGGGCCGGGGTGAGCAGTTCTTC. Translated: CASSRGGRGEQFF.

The chain links TRBV14 to TRBJ2-1; D unclear. Germline CDR1 and CDR2: SGHDN and FVKESK. V was cut by 4 bases and J by 7 bases, with 17 bases left in between. The CDR3 runs to 15 residues. CDR3 nucleotides: TGTGCCAGCAGCCTCAATGACCTGGCCGGGAATGAGCAGTTCTTC. It translates to CASSLNDLAGNEQFF.

As regards this clone: Other DNA sequences in the same sample also yield this CDR3. The chain recombines TRBV18 with TRBJ1-4, with 9 bases aligning to TRBD1. The junction had 4 bases not matched to a gene; V was cut back by 3 bases and J by 8 bases. Germline V lookup: CDR1 KGHSH, CDR2 LQKENI. There are 14 residues in the CDR3. For the CDR3, the DNA is TGTGCCAGCTCACCGGGACAGGGCGGAGAAAAACTGTTTTTT. It encodes CASSPGQGGEKLFF. Using reference TRBV18 and TRBJ1-4 for the parts outside the CDR3, the full variable domain is NAGVMQNPRHLVRRRGQEARLRCSPMKGHSHVYWYRQLPEEGLKFMVYLQKENIIDESGMPKERFSAEFPKEGPSILRIQQVVRGDSAAYFCASSPGQGGEKLFFGSGTQLSVL.

The rearrangement uses TRBV29-1 and TRBJ2-1; 9 bases fit TRBD2. This CDR3 has 17 amino acids. V was clipped by 5 bases and J by 5 bases; unmatched bases: 16. The germline V gene encodes CDR1 SQVTM and CDR2 ANQGSEA. For the CDR3, the DNA is TGCAGCGTTCGTCTAGCGGGGCACACACTTCCCCACAATGAGCAGTTCTTC. This encodes CSVRLAGHTLPHNEQFF.

The chain couples TRBV6-1 to TRBJ2-3; 8 bases are a match to TRBD1. The CDR3 has 16 amino acids. Germline-derived CDR1 and CDR2 are MNHNS and SASEGT. V lost 0 bases to trimming and J lost 3 bases; unmatched junction nucleotides: 5. CDR3 amino acids: CASSEARDRSTDTQYF. CDR3 DNA: TGTGCCAGCAGTGAAGCTAGGGACAGGTCGACAGATACGCAGTATTTT.

V and J are TRBV7-2 and TRBJ1-1, with D tentatively TRBD1 (5 bases). Germline CDR1 SGHTA, CDR2 FQGNSA. The CDR3 is 13 amino acids. The V end was cut by 3 bases, the J end by 2 bases, with 7 bases between. The CDR3, as DNA: TGTGCCAGCAGCTTGGGACGTAACACTGAAGCTTTCTTT. Encoded protein: CASSLGRNTEAFF.

The sample holds one count of this clone. The chain combines TRBV6-6 with TRBJ2-1, with 9 bases fitting TRBD2. Trimming removed 6 bases from V and 0 bases from J; junction bases left unmatched: 3. This CDR3 contains 15 residues. Looked up from germline, CDR1 is MNHNY and CDR2 is SVGAGI (reference sequence). DNA of the CDR3: TGTGCCAGCAGCCTTAGCGGGAGCTCCTACAATGAGCAGTTCTTC. Its translation is CASSLSGSSYNEQFF.

J is TRBJ1-3 and V is TRBV9; the D gene is possibly TRBD1 (6 bases). This CDR3 contains 16 residues. CDR1 is SGDLS and CDR2 is YYNGEE in the germline V gene. With 2 bases removed from V and 2 bases from J, the gap between germline ends came to 14 bases. For the CDR3, the DNA is TGTGCCAGCAGCGTCCCGGGACATTGGGCTGGAAACACCATATATTTT. Its translation is CASSVPGHWAGNTIYF.

The rearrangement links TRBV6-1 to TRBJ2-7; D is uncertain. This CDR3 region has 14 residues. Germline values: CDR1 MNHNS, CDR2 SASEGT. V lost 8 bases to trimming and J lost 5 bases, with 19 bases between them. CDR3 sequence reads: CASALDVVGNEQYF. The CDR3 nucleotides are TGTGCCAGCGCCCTGGATGTTGTGGGAAACGAGCAGTACTTC.

The V gene is TRBV6-6, the J gene TRBJ2-1; D unresolved. V was clipped by 0 bases and J by 3 bases, with 0 bases between them. Germline CDR1 MNHNY, CDR2 SVGAGI (reference sequence). The CDR3 has 12 amino acids. CDR3 bases: TGTGCCAGCAGTTACTCCTACAATGAGCAGTTCTTC. This encodes CASSYSYNEQFF.

The CDR3: CASSQVDLGLTTGELFF. DNA of the CDR3: TGCGCCAGCAGCCAAGTTGACCTCGGACTGACTACCGGGGAGCTGTTTTTT. The chain links TRBV4-1 to TRBJ2-2; D is possibly TRBD2 (5 bases). The CDR3 length is 17 residues. Germline CDR1 MGHRA, CDR2 YSYEKL. The V end lost 1 base, the J end lost 5 bases, and 17 bases lay between the germline ends.

This rearrangement joins TRBV11-2 to TRBJ2-1; the match to TRBD2 covers 8 bases. The trim removed 3 bases at V and 10 bases at J, leaving 8 bases unmatched. CDR1 and CDR2 (germline): SGHAT, FQNNGV. This CDR3 has 14 residues. The CDR3 sequence is CASSLVLAGNEQFF. CDR3 DNA sequence: TGTGCCAGCAGCTTGGTTTTAGCGGGGAACGAGCAGTTCTTC.

The chain has TRBV5-1 and TRBJ2-1, with 7 bases identical to TRBD2. Germline CDR1 reads SGHRS; CDR2 reads YFSETQ. V lost 5 bases to trimming and J lost 0 bases; unmatched junction nucleotides: 14. This CDR3 contains 18 residues. CDR3 protein: CASSPQRSGMSSYNEQFF. The CDR3 DNA follows: TGCGCCAGCAGTCCCCAAAGGAGCGGGATGAGCTCCTACAATGAGCAGTTCTTC.

This clone is labeled medium-sized. The CDR3, as DNA: TGTGCCAGCTCGACAGGGTACCCCACAGATACGCAGTATTTT. Protein: CASSTGYPTDTQYF. The chain carries TRBV19 and TRBJ2-3; 7 nucleotides line up with TRBD1. Germline values: CDR1 LNHDA, CDR2 SQIVND (reference sequence). There are 14 residues in the CDR3. Unmatched junction bases numbered 8, after V lost 9 bases and J lost 2 bases.

This clone showed up just a few times. This chain links TRBV5-1 with TRBJ1-2; D gene unclear. V lost 2 bases and J 7 bases, leaving 12 bases between the germline ends. CDR1 and CDR2 from the germline V gene are SGHRS and YFSETQ. The CDR3 is 13 residues long. The CDR3 region is CASSFDGETGYTF. The DNA of the CDR3 is TGCGCCAGCAGCTTCGACGGCGAAACTGGCTACACCTTC.

The CDR3 sequence is CASSTRGLNTEAFF. The CDR3, as DNA: TGTGCCAGCAGCACAAGGGGCCTGAACACTGAAGCTTTCTTT. The chain links TRBV7-9 to TRBJ1-1; maybe TRBD1 (5 bases). Germline V CDR1 and CDR2: SEHNR, FQNEAQ (reference sequence). CDR3 size: 14 residues. Trimming took off 5 bases at V and 0 bases at J, with 10 bases between the two ends. The full variable domain, in which reference TRBV7-9 and TRBJ1-1 provide the parts outside the CDR3, is DTGVSQNPRHKITKRGQNVTFRCDPISEHNRLYWYRQTLGQGPEFLTYFQNEAQLEKSRLLSDRFSAERPKGSFSTLEIQRTEQGDSAMYLCASSTRGLNTEAFFGQGTRLTVV.

This CDR3 is CASSLAWRGGYNEQFF. The CDR3 region has the DNA TGCGCCAGCAGCTTGGCCTGGAGGGGGGGCTACAATGAGCAGTTCTTC. The chain recombines TRBV5-1 with TRBJ2-1, with D possibly matching TRBD2 (7 bases). The length of the CDR3 is 16 residues. Germline V CDR1 and CDR2: SGHRS, YFSETQ. With 0 bases removed from V and 3 bases from J, the gap between germline ends came to 13 bases.

J is TRBJ2-2 and V is TRBV5-6; D remains ambiguous. V was clipped by 2 bases and J by 0 bases, with 8 bases between them. The CDR3 is 15 residues long. Germline CDR1 is SGHDT and CDR2 is YYEEEE. CDR3 region: CASSFRASNTGELFF. In nucleotides, the CDR3 is TGTGCCAGCAGCTTCCGGGCCTCGAACACCGGGGAGCTGTTTTTT.

The chain couples TRBV20-1 to TRBJ2-7; D remains ambiguous. In germline, CDR1 is DFQATT, CDR2 SNEGSKA (reference sequence). This CDR3 is 11 amino acids long. With 0 bases removed from V and 4 bases from J, the gap between germline ends came to 4 bases. CDR3 DNA sequence: TGCAGTGCTAGAGATTGGTACGAGCAGTACTTC. The encoded protein is CSARDWYEQYF.

The chain recombines TRBV6-4 with TRBJ2-3; TRBD1 agrees at 7 bases. The germline gives CDR1 MRHNA, CDR2 SNTAGT. The trim removed 5 bases at V and 4 bases at J, leaving 3 bases unmatched. The CDR3 has 13 residues. CDR3 sequence: CASSYRGSDTQYF. The CDR3 DNA sequence: TGTGCCAGCAGTTACAGGGGATCAGATACGCAGTATTTT.